This TCR beta chain was profiled in a study of blood T cells in healthy people across ages. The sample holds a few counts of this clonotype. Its antigen is undetermined. Per sample, extraction of total RNA gave at least 5.5 micrograms in every case. From germline, CDR1 is WSHSY and CDR2 SAAADI. J lost 0 bases, V lost 2 bases, and 7 bases had no gene match. The CDR3 runs 16 residues. Then a second PCR, running roughly 7 to 11 cycles, was carried out with a sample-barcoded 5' primer and a J-beta primer mix. A tag from a template-switch adaptor with 12 random nucleotides marked each cDNA molecule. All samples yielded 2.5 million or more CDR3-containing paired-end reads. One entry per CDR3 protein results from TCRdb running MiXCR on the 5' RACE reads. The sample shows over a million distinct CDR3 sequences, about 43% of them seen only once. Study-level results: Underestimates were what the diversity estimates from one million T cells were considered to be.

The specimen sequenced was blood. This receptor was obtained from a woman aged 18-29 years in good health. This chain joins TRBV10-2 and TRBJ2-7; 7 bases fit TRBD2. This CDR3 reads CASSEEGRGGSYEQYF. The CDR3 coding sequence is TGCGCCAGCAGTGAGGAGGGTCGCGGGGGCTCCTACGAGCAGTACTTC.